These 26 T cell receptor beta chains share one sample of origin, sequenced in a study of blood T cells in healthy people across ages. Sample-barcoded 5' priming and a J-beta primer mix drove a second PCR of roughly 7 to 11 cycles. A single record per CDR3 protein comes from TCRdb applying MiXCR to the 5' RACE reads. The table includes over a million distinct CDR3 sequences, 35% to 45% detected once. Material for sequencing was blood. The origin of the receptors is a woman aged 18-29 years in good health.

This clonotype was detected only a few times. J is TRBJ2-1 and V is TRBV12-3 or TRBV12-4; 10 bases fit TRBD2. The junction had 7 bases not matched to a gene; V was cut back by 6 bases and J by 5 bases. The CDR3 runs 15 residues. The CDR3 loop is CASSYERGGNNEQFF. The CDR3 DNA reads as TGTGCCAGCAGCTACGAGCGGGGGGGCAACAATGAGCAGTTCTTC.

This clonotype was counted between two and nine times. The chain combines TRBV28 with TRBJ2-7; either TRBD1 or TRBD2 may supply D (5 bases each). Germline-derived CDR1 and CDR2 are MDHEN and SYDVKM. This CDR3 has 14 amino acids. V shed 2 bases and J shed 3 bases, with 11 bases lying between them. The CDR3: CASSLGGIFYEQYF. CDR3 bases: TGTGCCAGCAGTTTAGGGGGTATATTCTACGAGCAGTACTTC.

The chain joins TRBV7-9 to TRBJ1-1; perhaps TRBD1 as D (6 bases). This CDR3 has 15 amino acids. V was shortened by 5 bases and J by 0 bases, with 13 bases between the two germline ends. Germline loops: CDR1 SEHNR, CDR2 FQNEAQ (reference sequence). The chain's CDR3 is CASSTDRSLNTEAFF. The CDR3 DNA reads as TGTGCCAGCAGCACCGACAGGTCATTGAACACTGAAGCTTTCTTT.

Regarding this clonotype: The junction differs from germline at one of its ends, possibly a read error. CDR3 in amino acids: CATSRDFGRYGYTF. The DNA of the CDR3 is TGTGCCACCAGCAGAGATTTTGGGCGGTATGGCTACACTTTC. The chain has TRBV15 and TRBJ1-2; unclear D gene. The CDR3 is 14 residues long. CDR1 and CDR2 from the germline V gene are LNHNV and YYDKDF (reference sequence).

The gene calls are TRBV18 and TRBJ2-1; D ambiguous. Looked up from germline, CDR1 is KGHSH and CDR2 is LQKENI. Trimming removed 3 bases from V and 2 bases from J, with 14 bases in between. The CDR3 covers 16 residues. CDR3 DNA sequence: TGTGCCAGCTCACCTAATCATGCCCTAACCTACAATGAGCAGTTCTTC. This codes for CASSPNHALTYNEQFF.

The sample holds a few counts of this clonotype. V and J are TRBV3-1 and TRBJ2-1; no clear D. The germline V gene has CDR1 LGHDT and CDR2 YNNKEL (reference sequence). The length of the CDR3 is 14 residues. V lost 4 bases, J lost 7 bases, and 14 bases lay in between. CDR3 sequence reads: CASSPDYRVNEQFF. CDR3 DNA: TGTGCCAGCAGCCCCGATTATAGGGTAAATGAGCAGTTCTTC.

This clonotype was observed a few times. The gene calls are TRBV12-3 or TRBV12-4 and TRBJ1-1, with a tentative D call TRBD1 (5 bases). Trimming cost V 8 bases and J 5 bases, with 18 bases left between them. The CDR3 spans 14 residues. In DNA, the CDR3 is TGTGCCAGCGATCTTGGGGCAGGGAGAACTGAAGCTTTCTTT. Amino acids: CASDLGAGRTEAFF.

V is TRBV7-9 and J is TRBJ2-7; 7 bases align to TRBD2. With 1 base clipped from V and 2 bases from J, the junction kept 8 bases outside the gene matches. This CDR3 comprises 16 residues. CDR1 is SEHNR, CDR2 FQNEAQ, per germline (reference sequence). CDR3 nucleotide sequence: TGTGCCAGCAGCTTAGGTTCTAGCGGATCTACCTACGAGCAGTACTTC. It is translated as CASSLGSSGSTYEQYF.

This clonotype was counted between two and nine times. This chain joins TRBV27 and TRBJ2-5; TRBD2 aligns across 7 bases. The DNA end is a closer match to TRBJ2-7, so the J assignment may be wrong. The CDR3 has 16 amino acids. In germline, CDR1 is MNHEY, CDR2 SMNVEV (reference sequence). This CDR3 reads CASSSPPRTSRHEQYF. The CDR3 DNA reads TGTGCCAGCAGTTCACCGCCGAGGACTAGTCGTCACGAGCAGTACTTC.

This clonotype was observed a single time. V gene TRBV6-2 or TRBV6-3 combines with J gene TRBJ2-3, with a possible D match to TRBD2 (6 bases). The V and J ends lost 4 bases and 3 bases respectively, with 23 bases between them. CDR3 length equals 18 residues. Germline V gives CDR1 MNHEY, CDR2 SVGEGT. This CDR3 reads CASSSPRDFGMGTDTQYF. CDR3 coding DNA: TGTGCCAGCAGTTCCCCCAGGGACTTCGGGATGGGGACAGATACGCAGTATTTT.

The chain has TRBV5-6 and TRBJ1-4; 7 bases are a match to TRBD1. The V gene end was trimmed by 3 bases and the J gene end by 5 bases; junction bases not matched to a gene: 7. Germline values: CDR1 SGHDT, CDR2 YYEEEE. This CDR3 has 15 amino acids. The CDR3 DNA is TGTGCCAGCAGCTACCGACAGGGTCACAATGAAAAACTGTTTTTT. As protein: CASSYRQGHNEKLFF.

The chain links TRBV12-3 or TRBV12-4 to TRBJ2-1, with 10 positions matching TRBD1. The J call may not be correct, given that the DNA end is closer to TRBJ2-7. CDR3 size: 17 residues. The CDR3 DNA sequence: TGTGCCAGCAGCAACGACGGACAGGGGGTCACCTACAATGAGCAGTACTTC. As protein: CASSNDGQGVTYNEQYF.

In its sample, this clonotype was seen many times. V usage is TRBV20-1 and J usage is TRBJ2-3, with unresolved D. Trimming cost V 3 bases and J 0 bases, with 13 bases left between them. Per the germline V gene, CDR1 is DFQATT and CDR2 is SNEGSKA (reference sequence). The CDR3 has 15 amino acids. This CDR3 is CSARPDATSTDTQYF. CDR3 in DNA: TGCAGTGCTAGGCCGGACGCTACTAGCACAGATACGCAGTATTTT.

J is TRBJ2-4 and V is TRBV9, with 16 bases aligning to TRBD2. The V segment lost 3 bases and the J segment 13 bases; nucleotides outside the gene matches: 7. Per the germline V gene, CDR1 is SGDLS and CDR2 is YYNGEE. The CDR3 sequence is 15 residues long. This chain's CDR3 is CASSAGTSGGDEQYF. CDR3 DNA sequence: TGTGCCAGCAGCGCCGGGACTAGCGGGGGGGATGAGCAGTACTTC.

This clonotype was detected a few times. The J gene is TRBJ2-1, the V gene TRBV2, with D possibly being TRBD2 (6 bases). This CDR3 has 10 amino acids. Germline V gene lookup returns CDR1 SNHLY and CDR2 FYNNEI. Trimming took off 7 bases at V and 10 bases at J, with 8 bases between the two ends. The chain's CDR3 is CASNGLEQFF. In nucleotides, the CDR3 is TGTGCCAGCAATGGACTAGAGCAGTTCTTC.

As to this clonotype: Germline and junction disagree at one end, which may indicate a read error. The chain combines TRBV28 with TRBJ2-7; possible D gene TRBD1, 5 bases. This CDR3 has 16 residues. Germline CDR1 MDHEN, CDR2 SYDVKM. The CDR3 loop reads CASSLPPWTPSYEQSF. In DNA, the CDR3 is TGTGCCAGCAGTTTACCCCCCTGGACACCTTCCTACGAGCAGTCCTTC.

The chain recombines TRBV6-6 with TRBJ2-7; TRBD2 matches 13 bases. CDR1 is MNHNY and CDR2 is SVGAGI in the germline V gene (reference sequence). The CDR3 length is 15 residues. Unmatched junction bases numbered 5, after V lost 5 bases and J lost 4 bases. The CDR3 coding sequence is TGTGCCAGCAGTCGGACTAGCGGGAGTGAGTACGAGCAGTACTTC. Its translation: CASSRTSGSEYEQYF.

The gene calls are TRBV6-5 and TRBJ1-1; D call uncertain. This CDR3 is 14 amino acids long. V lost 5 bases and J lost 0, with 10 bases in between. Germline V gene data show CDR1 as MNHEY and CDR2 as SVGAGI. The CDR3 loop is CASSDDGMNTEAFF. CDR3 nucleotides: TGTGCCAGCAGTGATGACGGCATGAACACTGAAGCTTTCTTT.

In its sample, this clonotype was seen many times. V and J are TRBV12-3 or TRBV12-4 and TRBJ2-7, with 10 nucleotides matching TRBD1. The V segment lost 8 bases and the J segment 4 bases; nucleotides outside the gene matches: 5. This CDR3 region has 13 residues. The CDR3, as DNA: TGTGCCAGCTCCGGGACAGGGGATTACGAGCAGTACTTC. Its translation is CASSGTGDYEQYF.

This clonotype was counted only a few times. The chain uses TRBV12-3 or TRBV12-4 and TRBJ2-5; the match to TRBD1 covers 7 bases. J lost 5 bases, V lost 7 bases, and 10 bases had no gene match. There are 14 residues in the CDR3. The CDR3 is CASIRQGWSETQYF. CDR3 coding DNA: TGTGCCAGCATTCGACAGGGCTGGTCGGAGACCCAGTACTTC.

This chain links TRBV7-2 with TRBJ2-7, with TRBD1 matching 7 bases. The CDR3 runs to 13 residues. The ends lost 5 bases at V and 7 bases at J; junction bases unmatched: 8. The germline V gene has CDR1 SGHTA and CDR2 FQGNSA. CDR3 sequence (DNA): TGTGCCAGCAGCAGACAGGGTTTTGATGAGCAGTACTTC. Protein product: CASSRQGFDEQYF.

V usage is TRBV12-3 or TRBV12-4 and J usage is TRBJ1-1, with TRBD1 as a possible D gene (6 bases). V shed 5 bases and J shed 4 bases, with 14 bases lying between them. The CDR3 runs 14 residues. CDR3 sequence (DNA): TGTGCCAGCAGTCACAGGGTGTATGGCACTGAAGCTTTCTTT. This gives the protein CASSHRVYGTEAFF.

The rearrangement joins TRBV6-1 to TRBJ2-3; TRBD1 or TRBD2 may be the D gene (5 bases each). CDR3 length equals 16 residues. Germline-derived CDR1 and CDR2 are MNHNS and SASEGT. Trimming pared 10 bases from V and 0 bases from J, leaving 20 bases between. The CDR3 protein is CATTSRVGASTDTQYF. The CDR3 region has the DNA TGTGCCACTACGTCCCGGGTCGGGGCTAGCACAGATACGCAGTATTTT.

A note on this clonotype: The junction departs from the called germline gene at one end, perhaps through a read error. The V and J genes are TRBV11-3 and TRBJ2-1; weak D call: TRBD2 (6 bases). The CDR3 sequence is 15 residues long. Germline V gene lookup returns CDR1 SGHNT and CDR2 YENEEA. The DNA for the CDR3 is TGTGCCAGCAGCTTATCCGGGAGCTCCTGCAATGAGCAGTTCTTC. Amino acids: CASSLSGSSCNEQFF.

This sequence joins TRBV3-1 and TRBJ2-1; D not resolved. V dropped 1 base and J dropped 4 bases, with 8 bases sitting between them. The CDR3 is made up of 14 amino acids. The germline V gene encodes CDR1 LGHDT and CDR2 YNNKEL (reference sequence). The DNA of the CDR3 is TGTGCCAGCAGCCAAGGGGTAGGGTACAATGAGCAGTTCTTC. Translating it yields CASSQGVGYNEQFF.

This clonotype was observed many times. The CDR3 sequence: CSVAQTNEQFF. As DNA, the CDR3 is TGCAGCGTTGCGCAGACGAATGAGCAGTTCTTC. The chain links TRBV29-1 to TRBJ2-1; no clear D gene. Germline V lookup: CDR1 SQVTM, CDR2 ANQGSEA. The CDR3 totals 11 residues. The V gene lost 4 bases and the J gene lost 7 bases, with 8 bases spanning the gap.